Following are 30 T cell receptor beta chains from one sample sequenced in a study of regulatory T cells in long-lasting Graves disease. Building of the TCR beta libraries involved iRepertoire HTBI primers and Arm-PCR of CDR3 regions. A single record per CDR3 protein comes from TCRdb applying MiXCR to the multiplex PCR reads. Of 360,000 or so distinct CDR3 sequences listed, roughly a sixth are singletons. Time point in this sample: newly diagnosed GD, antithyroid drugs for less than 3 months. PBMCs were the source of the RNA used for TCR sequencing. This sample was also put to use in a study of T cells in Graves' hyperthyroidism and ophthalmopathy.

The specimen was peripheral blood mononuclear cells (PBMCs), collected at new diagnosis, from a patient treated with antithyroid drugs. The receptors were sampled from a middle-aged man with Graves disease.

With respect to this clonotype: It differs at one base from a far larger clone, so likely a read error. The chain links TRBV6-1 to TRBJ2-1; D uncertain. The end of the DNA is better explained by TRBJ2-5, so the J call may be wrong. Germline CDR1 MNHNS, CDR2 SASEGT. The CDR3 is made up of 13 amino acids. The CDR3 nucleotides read TGTGCCAGCAGTGAAAGTTGGAGAGAGACCCAGTACTTC. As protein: CASSESWRETQYF.

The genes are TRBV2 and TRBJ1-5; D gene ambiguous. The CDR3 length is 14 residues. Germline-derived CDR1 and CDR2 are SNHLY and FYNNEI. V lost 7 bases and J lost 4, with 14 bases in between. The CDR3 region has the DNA TGTGCCAGCACCTCTCGGACCAGTAATCAGCCCCAGCATTTT. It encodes CASTSRTSNQPQHF.

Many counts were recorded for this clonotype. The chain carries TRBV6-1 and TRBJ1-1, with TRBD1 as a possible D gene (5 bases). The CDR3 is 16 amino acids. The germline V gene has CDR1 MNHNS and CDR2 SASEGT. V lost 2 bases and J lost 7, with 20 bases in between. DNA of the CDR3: TGTGCCAGCAGTGAATCTGGGGGGGGAGGAGGAATTGAAGCTTTCTTT. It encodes CASSESGGGGGIEAFF.

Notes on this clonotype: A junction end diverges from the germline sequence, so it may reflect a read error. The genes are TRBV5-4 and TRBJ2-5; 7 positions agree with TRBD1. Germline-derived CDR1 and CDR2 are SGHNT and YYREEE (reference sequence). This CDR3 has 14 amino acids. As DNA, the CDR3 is TGTGCCTGCAGCTCGGGACAGATAAAAGAGACCCAGTACTTC. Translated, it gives CACSSGQIKETQYF.

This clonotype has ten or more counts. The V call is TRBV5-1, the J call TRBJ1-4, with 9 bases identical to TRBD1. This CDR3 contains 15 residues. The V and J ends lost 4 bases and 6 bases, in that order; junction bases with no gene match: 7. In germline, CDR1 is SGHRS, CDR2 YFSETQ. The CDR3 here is CASSPSGQGYEKLFF. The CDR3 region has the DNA TGCGCCAGCAGCCCGTCGGGACAGGGTTATGAAAAACTGTTTTTT.

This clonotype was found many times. The CDR3 DNA reads TGTGCCAGCAGTTTTTGGGACAGGGACGCTGAAGCTTTCTTT. Protein: CASSFWDRDAEAFF. J is TRBJ1-1 and V is TRBV28; 9 bases align to TRBD1. The germline CDR1 and CDR2 sequences are MDHEN and SYDVKM. The V and J ends lost 3 bases and 6 bases, in that order; junction bases with no gene match: 5. The CDR3 spans 14 residues.

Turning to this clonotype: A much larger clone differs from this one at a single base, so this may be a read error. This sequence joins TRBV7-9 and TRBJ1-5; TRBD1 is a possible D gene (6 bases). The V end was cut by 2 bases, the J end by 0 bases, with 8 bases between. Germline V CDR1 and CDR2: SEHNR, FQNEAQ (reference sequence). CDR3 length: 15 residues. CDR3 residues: CASSLPGVSNQPQHF. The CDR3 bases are TGTGCCAGCAGCTTACCAGGGGTTAGCAATCAGCCCCAGCATTTT.

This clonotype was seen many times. The CDR3 sequence: CATGTGNEKLFF. The CDR3 nucleotides read TGTGCTACCGGGACAGGGAATGAAAAACTGTTTTTT. This chain joins TRBV10-3 and TRBJ1-4; 9 bases map to TRBD1. The germline CDR1 and CDR2 sequences are ENHRY and SYGVKD. CDR3 length equals 12 residues.

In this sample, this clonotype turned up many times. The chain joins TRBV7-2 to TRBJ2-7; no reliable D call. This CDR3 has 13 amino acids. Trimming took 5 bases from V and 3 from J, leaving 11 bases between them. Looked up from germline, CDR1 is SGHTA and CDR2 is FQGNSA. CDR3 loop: CASSPDGFYEQYF. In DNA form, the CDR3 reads TGTGCCAGCAGCCCCGACGGATTCTACGAGCAGTACTTC. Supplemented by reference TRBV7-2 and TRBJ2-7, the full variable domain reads GAGVSQSPSNKVTEKGKDVELRCDPISGHTALYWYRQSLGQGLEFLIYFQGNSAPDKSGLPSDRFSAERTGGSVSTLTIQRTQQEDSAVYLCASSPDGFYEQYFGPGTRLTVT.

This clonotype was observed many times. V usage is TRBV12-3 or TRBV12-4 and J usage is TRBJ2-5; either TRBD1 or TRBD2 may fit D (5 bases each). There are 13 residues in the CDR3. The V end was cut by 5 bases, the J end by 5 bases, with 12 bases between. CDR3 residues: CASSPDWGETQYF. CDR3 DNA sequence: TGTGCCAGCAGTCCCGACTGGGGGGAGACCCAGTACTTC.

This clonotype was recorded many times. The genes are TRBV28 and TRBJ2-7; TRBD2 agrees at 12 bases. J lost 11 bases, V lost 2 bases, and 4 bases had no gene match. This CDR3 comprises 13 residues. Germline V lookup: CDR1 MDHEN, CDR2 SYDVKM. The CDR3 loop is CASSLLAGGPEYF. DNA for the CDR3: TGTGCCAGCAGTTTACTAGCGGGGGGGCCGGAGTACTTC.

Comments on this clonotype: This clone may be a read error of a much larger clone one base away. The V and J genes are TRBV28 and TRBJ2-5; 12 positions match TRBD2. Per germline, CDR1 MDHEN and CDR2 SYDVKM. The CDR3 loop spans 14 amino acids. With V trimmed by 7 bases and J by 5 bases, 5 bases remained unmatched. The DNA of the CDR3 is TGTGCCAGCAAGTTGACTAGCGGGGGTGAGACCCAGTACTTC. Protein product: CASKLTSGGETQYF.

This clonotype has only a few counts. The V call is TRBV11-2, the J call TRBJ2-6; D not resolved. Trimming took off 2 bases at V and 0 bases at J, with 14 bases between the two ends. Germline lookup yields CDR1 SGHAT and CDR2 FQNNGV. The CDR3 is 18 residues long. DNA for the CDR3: TGTGCCAGCAGCTTATTCCTGCAAGCCTTCTCTGGGGCCAACGTCCTGACTTTC. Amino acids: CASSLFLQAFSGANVLTF.

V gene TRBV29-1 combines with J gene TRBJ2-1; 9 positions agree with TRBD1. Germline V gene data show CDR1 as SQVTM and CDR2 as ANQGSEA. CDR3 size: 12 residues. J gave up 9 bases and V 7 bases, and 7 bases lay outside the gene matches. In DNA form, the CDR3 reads TGCAGCGATGGGACAGGGAGAGGTGAGCAGTTCTTC. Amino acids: CSDGTGRGEQFF.

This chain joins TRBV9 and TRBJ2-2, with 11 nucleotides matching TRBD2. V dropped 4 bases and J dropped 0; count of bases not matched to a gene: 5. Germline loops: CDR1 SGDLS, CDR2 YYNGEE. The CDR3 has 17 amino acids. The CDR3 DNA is TGTGCCAGCAGCATGACTAGCGGGATTTCGAACACCGGGGAGCTGTTTTTT. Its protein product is CASSMTSGISNTGELFF.

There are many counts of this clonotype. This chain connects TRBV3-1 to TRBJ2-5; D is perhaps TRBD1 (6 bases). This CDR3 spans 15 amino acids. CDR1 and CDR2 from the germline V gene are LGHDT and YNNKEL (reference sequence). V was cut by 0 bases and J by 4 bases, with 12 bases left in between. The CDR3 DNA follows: TGTGCCAGCAGCCAAGAGGGGGCTAGGCGAGAGACCCAGTACTTC. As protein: CASSQEGARRETQYF.

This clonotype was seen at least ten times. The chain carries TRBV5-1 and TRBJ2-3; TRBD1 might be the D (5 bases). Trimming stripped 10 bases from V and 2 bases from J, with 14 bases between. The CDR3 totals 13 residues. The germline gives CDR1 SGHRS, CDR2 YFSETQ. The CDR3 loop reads CASQGVNTDTQYF. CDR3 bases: TGCGCCTCCCAAGGGGTCAACACAGATACGCAGTATTTT.

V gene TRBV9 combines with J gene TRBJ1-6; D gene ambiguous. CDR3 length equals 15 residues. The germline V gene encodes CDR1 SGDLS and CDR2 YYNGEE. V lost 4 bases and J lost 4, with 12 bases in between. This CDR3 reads CASSPRQVYNSPLHF. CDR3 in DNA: TGTGCCAGCAGCCCCCGACAAGTATATAATTCACCCCTCCACTTT.

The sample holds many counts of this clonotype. The CDR3 coding sequence is TGTGCCAGCAGTTACTCAGGGGTCACCGGGGAGCTGTTTTTT. Its protein product is CASSYSGVTGELFF. The chain joins TRBV6-5 to TRBJ2-2; D is perhaps TRBD1 (5 bases). Trimming stripped 0 bases from V and 4 bases from J, with 6 bases between. The CDR3 spans 14 residues. Germline CDR1 reads MNHEY; CDR2 reads SVGAGI.

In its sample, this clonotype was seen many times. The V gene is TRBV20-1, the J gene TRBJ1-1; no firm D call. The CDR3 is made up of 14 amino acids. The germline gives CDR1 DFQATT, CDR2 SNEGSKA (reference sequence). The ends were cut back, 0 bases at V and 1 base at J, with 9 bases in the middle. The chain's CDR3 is CSARDSAGNTEAFF. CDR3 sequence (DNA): TGCAGTGCTAGAGATAGCGCAGGGAACACTGAAGCTTTCTTT.

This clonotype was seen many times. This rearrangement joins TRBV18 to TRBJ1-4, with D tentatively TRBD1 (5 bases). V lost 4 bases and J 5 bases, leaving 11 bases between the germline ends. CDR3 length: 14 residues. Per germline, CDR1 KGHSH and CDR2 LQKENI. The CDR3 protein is CASSQRQGNEKLFF. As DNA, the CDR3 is TGTGCCAGCTCACAACGGCAGGGAAATGAAAAACTGTTTTTT.

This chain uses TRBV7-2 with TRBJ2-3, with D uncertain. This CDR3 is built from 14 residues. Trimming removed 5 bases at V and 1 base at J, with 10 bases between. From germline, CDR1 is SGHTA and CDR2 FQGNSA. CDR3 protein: CASSGLFRTDTQYF. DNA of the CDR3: TGTGCCAGCAGCGGATTGTTCCGCACAGATACGCAGTATTTT.

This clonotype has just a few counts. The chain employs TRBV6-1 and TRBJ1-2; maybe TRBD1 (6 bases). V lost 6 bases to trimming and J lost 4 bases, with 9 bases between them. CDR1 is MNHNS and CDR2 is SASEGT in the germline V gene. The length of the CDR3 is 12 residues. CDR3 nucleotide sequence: TGTGCCAGCAGGACAGGATTCTATGGCTACACCTTC. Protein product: CASRTGFYGYTF.

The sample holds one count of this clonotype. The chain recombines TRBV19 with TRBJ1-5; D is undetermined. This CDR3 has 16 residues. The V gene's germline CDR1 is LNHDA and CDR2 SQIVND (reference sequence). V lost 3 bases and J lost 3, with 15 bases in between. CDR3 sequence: CASSMHGMEINQPQHF. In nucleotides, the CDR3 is TGTGCCAGTAGTATGCACGGAATGGAAATCAATCAGCCCCAGCATTTT.

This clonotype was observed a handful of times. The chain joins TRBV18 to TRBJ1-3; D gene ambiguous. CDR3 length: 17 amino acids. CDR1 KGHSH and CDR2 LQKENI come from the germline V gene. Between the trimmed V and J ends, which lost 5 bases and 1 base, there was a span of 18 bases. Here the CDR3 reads CASSTSRRLGSGNTIYF. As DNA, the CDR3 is TGTGCCAGCTCAACTTCCCGGAGGCTAGGTTCTGGAAACACCATATATTTT.

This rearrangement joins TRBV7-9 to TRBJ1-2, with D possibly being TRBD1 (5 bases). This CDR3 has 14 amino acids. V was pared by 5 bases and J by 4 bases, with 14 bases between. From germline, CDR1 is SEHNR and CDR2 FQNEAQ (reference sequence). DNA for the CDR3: TGTGCCAGCAGCCCGAGACAGATACTCTATGGCTACACCTTC. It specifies CASSPRQILYGYTF.

The CDR3, as DNA: TGTGCCAGCAGTCGGGGGGCCCATGAGCAGTTCTTC. Protein sequence: CASSRGAHEQFF. This chain joins TRBV6-2 or TRBV6-3 and TRBJ2-1, with D possibly TRBD2 on 7 matching bases. This CDR3 has 12 amino acids. The V and J ends lost 5 bases and 8 bases respectively, with 10 bases between them. Germline V lookup: CDR1 MNHEY, CDR2 SVGEGT.

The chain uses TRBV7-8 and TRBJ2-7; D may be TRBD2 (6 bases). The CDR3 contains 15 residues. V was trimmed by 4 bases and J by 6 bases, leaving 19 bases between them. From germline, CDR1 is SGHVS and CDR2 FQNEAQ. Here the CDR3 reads CASSWPRDSPSEQYF. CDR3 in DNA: TGTGCCAGCAGCTGGCCGAGGGACTCCCCATCCGAGCAGTACTTC.

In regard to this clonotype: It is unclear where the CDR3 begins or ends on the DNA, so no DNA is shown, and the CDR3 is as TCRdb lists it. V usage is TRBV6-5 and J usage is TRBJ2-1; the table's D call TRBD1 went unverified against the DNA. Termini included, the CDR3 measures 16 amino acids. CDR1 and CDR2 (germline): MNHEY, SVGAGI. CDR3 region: CASSSSGGAQGNEQFF.

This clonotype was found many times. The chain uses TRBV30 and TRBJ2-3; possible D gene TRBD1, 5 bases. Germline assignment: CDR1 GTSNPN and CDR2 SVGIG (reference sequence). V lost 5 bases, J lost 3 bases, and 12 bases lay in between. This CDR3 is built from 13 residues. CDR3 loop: CAWVQGSTDTQYF. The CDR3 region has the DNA TGTGCCTGGGTTCAGGGCTCGACAGATACGCAGTATTTT.